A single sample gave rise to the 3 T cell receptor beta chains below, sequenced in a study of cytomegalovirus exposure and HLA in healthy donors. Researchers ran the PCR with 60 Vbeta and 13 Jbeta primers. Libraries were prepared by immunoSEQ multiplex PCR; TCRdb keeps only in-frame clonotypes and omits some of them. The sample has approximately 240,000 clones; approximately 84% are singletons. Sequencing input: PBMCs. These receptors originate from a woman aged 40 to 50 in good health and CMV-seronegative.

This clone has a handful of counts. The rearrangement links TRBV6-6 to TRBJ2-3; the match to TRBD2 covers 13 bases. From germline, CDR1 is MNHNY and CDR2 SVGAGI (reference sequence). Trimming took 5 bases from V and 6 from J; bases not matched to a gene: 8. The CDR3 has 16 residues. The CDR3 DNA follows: TGTGCCAGCAGTACCGGGACTAGCGGGGAGAAGGATACGCAGTATTTT. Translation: CASSTGTSGEKDTQYF.

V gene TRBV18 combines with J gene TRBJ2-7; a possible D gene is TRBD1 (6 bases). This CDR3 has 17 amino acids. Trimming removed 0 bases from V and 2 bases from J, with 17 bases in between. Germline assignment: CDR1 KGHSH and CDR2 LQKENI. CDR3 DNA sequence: TGTGCCAGCTCACCACCAAGTTGGGACACTATACCCTACGAGCAGTACTTC. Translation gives CASSPPSWDTIPYEQYF.

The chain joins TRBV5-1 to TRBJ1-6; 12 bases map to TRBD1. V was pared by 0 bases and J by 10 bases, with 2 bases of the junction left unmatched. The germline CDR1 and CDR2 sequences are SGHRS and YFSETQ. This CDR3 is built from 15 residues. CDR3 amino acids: CASSLAGQGASPLHF. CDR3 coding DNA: TGCGCCAGCAGCTTGGCGGGACAGGGGGCATCACCCCTCCACTTT. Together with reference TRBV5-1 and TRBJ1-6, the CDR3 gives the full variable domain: KAGVTQTPRYLIKTRGQQVTLSCSPISGHRSVSWYQQTPGQGLQFLFEYFSETQRNKGNFPGRFSGRQFSNSRSEMNVSTLELGDSALYLCASSLAGQGASPLHFGNGTRLTVT.